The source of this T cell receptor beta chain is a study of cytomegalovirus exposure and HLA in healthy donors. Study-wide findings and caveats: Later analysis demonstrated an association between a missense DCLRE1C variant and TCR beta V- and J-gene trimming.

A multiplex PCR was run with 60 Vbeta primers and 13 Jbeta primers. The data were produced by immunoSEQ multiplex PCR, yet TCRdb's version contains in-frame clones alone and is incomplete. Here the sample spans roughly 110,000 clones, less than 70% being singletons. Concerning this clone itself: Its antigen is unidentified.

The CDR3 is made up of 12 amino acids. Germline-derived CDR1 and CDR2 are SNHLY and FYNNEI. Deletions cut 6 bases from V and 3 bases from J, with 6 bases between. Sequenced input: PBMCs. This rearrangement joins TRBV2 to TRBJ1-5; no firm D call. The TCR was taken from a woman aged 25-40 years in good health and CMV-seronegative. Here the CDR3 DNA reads TGTGCCAGCAGGGGCCCCAATCAGCCCCAGCATTTT. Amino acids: CASRGPNQPQHF.